These 12 T cell receptor beta chains were sequenced from one sample in a study of T cells in Graves' hyperthyroidism and ophthalmopathy. The source material, RNA transcripts, was used to amplify TCR beta CDR3 regions. First-round RT-PCR targeting the TCR CDR3 was performed with the HTBI primer set. One entry per CDR3 protein, called by TCRdb with MiXCR from the multiplex PCR reads. The sample contains hundreds of thousands of distinct CDR3 sequences, more than 14% of which appear only once. Sequencing was done on a sample of blood. These receptors all come from a woman in her 50s with Graves' ophthalmopathy.

As regards this clonotype: Sequence at one end of the junction differs from germline and may be a read error. This chain connects TRBV6-1 to TRBJ2-7; 7 bases fit TRBD1. CDR1 is MNHNS and CDR2 is SASEGT in the germline V gene. The CDR3 covers 13 residues. CDR3 bases: TGTGCCGGCAGTGAAGGACAGGCAGCGGTGCAGTACTTC. It translates to CAGSEGQAAVQYF.

This clonotype was detected many times. V usage is TRBV28 and J usage is TRBJ2-3; TRBD2 agrees at 12 bases. The CDR3 totals 14 residues. CDR1 and CDR2 from the germline V gene are MDHEN and SYDVKM. After removal of 6 bases from V and 8 bases from J, the junction contained 6 bases not matched to a gene. CDR3 loop: CASRWTSGTTTQYF. The CDR3 nucleotides read TGTGCCAGCAGGTGGACTAGCGGGACTACTACGCAGTATTTT.

Many counts were recorded for this clonotype. Mismatch with germline at one junction end may stem from a read error. This rearrangement joins TRBV7-2 to TRBJ2-5, with 10 bases lining up with TRBD2. This CDR3 comprises 14 residues. Germline V gene sequence: CDR1 SGHTA, CDR2 FQGNSA. The CDR3 sequence is CASSIAGGGETQYF. In nucleotides, the CDR3 is TGTGCCAGCAGCATAGCGGGAGGAGGGGAGACCCAGTACTTC.

Many counts were recorded for this clonotype. The chain has TRBV30 and TRBJ2-7; TRBD2 aligns across 8 bases. Trimming took 1 base from V and 1 from J; bases not matched to a gene: 9. The CDR3 extends over 16 amino acids. Germline CDR1 reads GTSNPN; CDR2 reads SVGIG (reference sequence). The CDR3 reads CAWSGLAGTNSYEQYF. In DNA form, the CDR3 reads TGTGCCTGGAGTGGGTTAGCGGGGACTAATTCCTACGAGCAGTACTTC.

This clonotype was counted at least ten times. This chain uses TRBV5-1 with TRBJ2-1; D may be TRBD1 (6 bases). This CDR3 region has 15 residues. Looked up from germline, CDR1 is SGHRS and CDR2 is YFSETQ. V lost 0 bases and J lost 5, with 12 bases in between. The CDR3 coding sequence is TGCGCCAGCAGCTTGGGAGGGGGATCGAACAATGAGCAGTTCTTC. This translates into CASSLGGGSNNEQFF.

This clonotype has ten or more counts. The chain couples TRBV7-2 to TRBJ2-6; D is perhaps TRBD1 (6 bases). Germline V gene lookup returns CDR1 SGHTA and CDR2 FQGNSA. The V end lost 5 bases, the J end lost 0 bases, and 14 bases lay between the germline ends. There are 17 residues in the CDR3. The CDR3: CASSTSTGSSGANVLTF. The CDR3 region has the DNA TGTGCCAGCAGCACATCAACAGGGAGCTCTGGGGCCAACGTCCTGACTTTC.

This sequence joins TRBV9 and TRBJ2-1, with TRBD2 identical over 8 bases. Germline V gene data show CDR1 as SGDLS and CDR2 as YYNGEE. The CDR3 has 18 amino acids. With 0 bases clipped from V and 2 bases from J, the junction kept 10 bases outside the gene matches. CDR3 DNA: TGTGCCAGCAGCGTAGAACATCAGGCGGGGGGTACCTACAATGAGCAGTTCTTC. Amino acids: CASSVEHQAGGTYNEQFF.

The gene calls are TRBV4-2 and TRBJ2-7; no clear D gene. V lost 5 bases, J lost 3 bases, and 14 bases lay in between. The CDR3 consists of 14 residues. Per germline, CDR1 LGHNA and CDR2 YNFKEQ. The CDR3 nucleotides are TGTGCCAGCAGCGTGGGCCTCACCGACTACGAGCAGTACTTC. This gives the protein CASSVGLTDYEQYF.

This clonotype has a count of ten or more. This chain uses TRBV27 with TRBJ2-7; 7 bases match TRBD2. CDR1 and CDR2 (germline): MNHEY, SMNVEV (reference sequence). The CDR3 runs 14 residues. The J segment lost 2 bases and the V segment lost 3 bases, leaving 4 bases of the junction unmatched. The CDR3 region is CASSLMGGTYEQYF. The CDR3, as DNA: TGTGCCAGCAGTTTGATGGGAGGGACCTACGAGCAGTACTTC.

This clonotype was detected many times. The junction departs from germline at one end; a sequencing error may be responsible. J is TRBJ2-5 and V is TRBV7-7; possible D gene TRBD2, 6 bases. This CDR3 spans 14 amino acids. Germline V CDR1 and CDR2: SSHAT, FNYEAQ (reference sequence). CDR3 sequence reads: CASSPTSLGETQYF. CDR3 coding DNA: TGTGCTAGCAGCCCGACTAGTTTGGGAGAGACCCAGTACTTC. Together with reference TRBV7-7 and TRBJ2-5, the CDR3 gives the full variable domain: GAGVSQSPRYKVTKRGQDVTLRCDPISSHATLYWYQQALGQGPEFLTYFNYEAQPDKSGLPSDRFSAERPEGSISTLTIQRTEQRDSAMYRCASSPTSLGETQYFGPGTRLLVL.

This chain uses TRBV19 with TRBJ2-1; D possibly corresponds to TRBD2 (5 bases). CDR1 and CDR2 from the germline V gene are LNHDA and SQIVND (reference sequence). There are 14 residues in the CDR3. Trimming stripped 2 bases from V and 0 bases from J, with 5 bases between. The CDR3 DNA reads as TGTGCCAGTAGTATAACTAGCTCCTACAATGAGCAGTTCTTC. It is translated as CASSITSSYNEQFF.

In this sample, this clonotype turned up many times. The rearrangement joins TRBV11-2 to TRBJ2-1; unclear D gene. The ends were cut back, 5 bases at V and 0 bases at J, with 5 bases in the middle. CDR3 size: 13 residues. CDR1 is SGHAT, CDR2 FQNNGV, per germline. CDR3 in DNA: TGTGCCAGCAGCGGTGACTCCTACAATGAGCAGTTCTTC. It codes for CASSGDSYNEQFF.